This TCR beta chain was obtained from a study of PD-L1 blockade in urothelial cancer. At the level of the study: After treatment start, blood was analyzed at 3 weeks (second dose) and at 6 weeks.

TCRdb's table, derived via immunoSEQ multiplex PCR, lists solely in-frame clones and lacks some. The table includes around 45,000 clones, roughly 85% detected once. General observations from the study: Patients with below-median pretreatment blood clonality survived longer.

Sample time point: peripheral blood 6 weeks after treatment start. Locally advanced or metastatic urothelial carcinoma was diagnosed in the patients. Per-patient samples, pretreatment and on-treatment, numbered 1 to 8. V lost 4 bases and J lost 6, with 9 bases in between. Looked up from germline, CDR1 is SNHLY and CDR2 is FYNNEI. CDR3 length: 12 residues. With regard to this clone: Its antigen is undetermined.

The clonotype originates from a man aged 55 to 69 with urothelial cancer. The V and J genes are TRBV2 and TRBJ2-5; D gene unclear. This material consisted of PBMCs, taken around atezolizumab (anti-PD-L1) treatment. The CDR3 DNA reads TGTGCCAGCAGTGGGTCGGTGCAGACCCAGTACTTC. Translation gives CASSGSVQTQYF.